The entry below gives a single T cell receptor beta chain sequence along with its context. Antigen unknown. This specimen belongs to a study of tumor and adjacent non-tumor tissue in lung cancer. Study at large: About 4.2 million productive TCRbeta reads were obtained per sample on average.

The CDR3 consists of 14 residues. Germline CDR1 reads MNHEY; CDR2 reads SVGAGI. A modified ARM-PCR protocol with three rounds of nested PCR amplified TCRbeta. One entry per CDR3 protein results from TCRdb running MiXCR on the multiplex PCR reads. This table has around 71,000 distinct CDR3 sequences, 72% appearing once. No cell sorting was done before RNA was extracted from the tissue. Study-wide results and limits: TCR diversity was significantly greater in tumor than normal lung tissue. Normal lung showed higher cumulative top 100 clone frequency than tumor.

The TCR originated in a woman aged 35 to 49 with non-small cell lung cancer. This chain uses TRBV6-5 with TRBJ2-2; 7 bases align to TRBD2. The sample consisted of lung tumor tissue. The CDR3 coding sequence is TGTGGCGGCAGACTAGCTCCGAACACCGGGGAGCTGTTTTTT. Translating gives CGGRLAPNTGELFF.